These 19 T cell receptor beta chains originate from one sample sequenced in a study of OX40 agonist ivuxolimab in advanced cancers. Sequencing was performed with immunoSEQ multiplex PCR; in TCRdb, only in-frame clones are kept and a portion is missing. The sample lists fewer than 85,000 clones, 78% seen once, with roughly 5.4% in the top ten. Source: CD4+ or CD8+ T cells sorted from blood, taken in a trial of the OX40 agonist ivuxolimab. These TCRs come from an adult with an advanced solid tumor such as melanoma, head and neck, liver or kidney cancer.

This clone was observed a handful of times. The J gene is TRBJ1-2, the V gene TRBV10-3; 9 bases are a match to TRBD1. The germline V gene has CDR1 ENHRY and CDR2 SYGVKD. With 4 bases clipped from V and 5 bases from J, the junction kept 14 bases outside the gene matches. The CDR3 covers 17 residues. The CDR3 region has the DNA TGTGCCATCAGTGCTTATGACCGGGACAGGGTTGGGTATGGCTACACCTTC. Translation gives CAISAYDRDRVGYGYTF.

The chain couples TRBV28 to TRBJ2-1; 9 nucleotides line up with TRBD1. V shed 5 bases and J 6 bases; nucleotides not matched to a gene: 11. The V gene's germline CDR1 is MDHEN and CDR2 SYDVKM. The CDR3 consists of 16 residues. In nucleotides, the CDR3 is TGTGCCAGCAGTGACGCCGGGGGACAGGGTTCCAATGAGCAGTTCTTC. Protein: CASSDAGGQGSNEQFF.

The chain joins TRBV19 to TRBJ2-4, with TRBD2 as a possible D gene (6 bases). The V gene lost 4 bases and the J gene lost 6 bases, with 16 bases spanning the gap. The germline V gene has CDR1 LNHDA and CDR2 SQIVND (reference sequence). There are 15 residues in the CDR3. CDR3 in amino acids: CASSNLGGSGNIQYF. In nucleotides, the CDR3 is TGTGCCAGTAGTAATCTCGGGGGTAGCGGAAACATTCAGTACTTC.

This chain links TRBV9 with TRBJ2-7, with no clear D. This CDR3 contains 14 residues. V was pared by 0 bases and J by 2 bases, with 9 bases between. CDR1 and CDR2 from the germline V gene are SGDLS and YYNGEE. The CDR3 reads CASSVDPGTYEQYF. The CDR3 DNA follows: TGTGCCAGCAGCGTAGACCCAGGAACCTACGAGCAGTACTTC.

This clone has just a few counts. The chain combines TRBV19 with TRBJ2-1; 7 bases are a match to TRBD2. With 5 bases clipped from V and 8 bases from J, the junction kept 12 bases outside the gene matches. CDR3 length: 15 residues. The germline gives CDR1 LNHDA, CDR2 SQIVND (reference sequence). DNA for the CDR3: TGTGCCAGTAGTCCGACTAGCCTCTCTCCCTATGAGCAGTTCTTC. It specifies CASSPTSLSPYEQFF.

The chain carries TRBV7-9 and TRBJ2-2, with 7 bases that match TRBD2. The junction had 8 bases not matched to a gene; V was cut back by 7 bases and J by 6 bases. The CDR3 length is 14 residues. Germline-derived CDR1 and CDR2 are SEHNR and FQNEAQ (reference sequence). The CDR3: CASTRDGRSGELFF. CDR3 DNA: TGTGCCAGCACCCGGGACGGGAGGTCCGGGGAGCTGTTTTTT.

This clone has ten or more counts. V usage is TRBV18 and J usage is TRBJ1-2; possible D gene TRBD1, 5 bases. The V gene lost 3 bases and the J gene lost 12 bases, with 29 bases spanning the gap. Germline V gene lookup returns CDR1 KGHSH and CDR2 LQKENI. This CDR3 has 17 residues. CDR3 sequence reads: CASSPPPGLGEGVWNTF. As DNA, the CDR3 is TGTGCCAGCTCACCTCCCCCGGGGTTAGGGGAAGGTGTTTGGAACACCTTC.

V and J are TRBV19 and TRBJ2-7, with 8 bases that match TRBD1. V shed 6 bases and J 3 bases; nucleotides not matched to a gene: 7. Germline loops: CDR1 LNHDA, CDR2 SQIVND (reference sequence). The CDR3 contains 14 residues. The CDR3 here is CASRPRTGYYEQYF. CDR3 sequence (DNA): TGTGCCAGTAGGCCAAGGACAGGGTACTACGAGCAGTACTTC.

This clone has a single count. The genes are TRBV27 and TRBJ1-1, with D tentatively TRBD1 (5 bases). The CDR3 loop spans 15 amino acids. Per the germline V gene, CDR1 is MNHEY and CDR2 is SMNVEV (reference sequence). V dropped 1 base and J dropped 1 base, with 10 bases sitting between them. CDR3: CASSLWGSQNTEAFF. CDR3 sequence (DNA): TGTGCCAGCAGTTTATGGGGCAGCCAGAACACTGAAGCTTTCTTT.

This chain connects TRBV7-9 to TRBJ1-1; maybe TRBD1 (5 bases). V lost 3 bases and J 3 bases, leaving 11 bases between the germline ends. CDR1 and CDR2 from the germline V gene are SEHNR and FQNEAQ (reference sequence). The CDR3 spans 14 residues. In DNA, the CDR3 is TGTGCCAGCAGCTTGCAGGGTGGGGACACTGAAGCTTTCTTT. Translation: CASSLQGGDTEAFF. Full variable domain (outside the CDR3, taken from reference TRBV7-9 and TRBJ1-1): DTGVSQNPRHKITKRGQNVTFRCDPISEHNRLYWYRQTLGQGPEFLTYFQNEAQLEKSRLLSDRFSAERPKGSFSTLEIQRTEQGDSAMYLCASSLQGGDTEAFFGQGTRLTVV.

The chain recombines TRBV2 with TRBJ2-2, with TRBD2 as a possible D gene (5 bases). The V end lost 5 bases, the J end lost 4 bases, and 14 bases lay between the germline ends. The V gene's germline CDR1 is SNHLY and CDR2 FYNNEI. The CDR3 runs 15 residues. DNA for the CDR3: TGTGCCAGCAGTTCGAGAGGGCGCGGCACCGGGGAGCTGTTTTTT. Its translation: CASSSRGRGTGELFF.

This chain links TRBV28 with TRBJ2-7, with D possibly matching TRBD1 (6 bases). The V gene's germline CDR1 is MDHEN and CDR2 SYDVKM. The ends were cut back, 4 bases at V and 5 bases at J, with 9 bases in the middle. The CDR3 covers 12 residues. The CDR3 loop reads CASSSRGDEQYF. DNA for the CDR3: TGTGCCAGCAGTTCCAGGGGTGACGAGCAGTACTTC.

The chain combines TRBV6-6 with TRBJ2-5, with 7 bases lining up with TRBD1. The CDR3 length is 15 residues. In germline, CDR1 is MNHNY, CDR2 SVGAGI (reference sequence). The V and J ends lost 5 bases and 2 bases, in that order; junction bases with no gene match: 8. The CDR3 here is CASSRDRAGQETQYF. In DNA form, the CDR3 reads TGTGCCAGCAGTCGAGACAGGGCCGGTCAAGAGACCCAGTACTTC.

This sequence joins TRBV28 and TRBJ2-7; tentatively, D is TRBD2 (6 bases). The CDR3 is made up of 13 amino acids. The germline V gene encodes CDR1 MDHEN and CDR2 SYDVKM. Trimming took 2 bases from V and 5 from J, leaving 10 bases between them. DNA of the CDR3: TGTGCCAGCAGTTTAGGAGGGGTGGACGAGCAGTACTTC. Translation gives CASSLGGVDEQYF.

The chain couples TRBV7-2 to TRBJ1-1; no clear D. The CDR3 loop spans 13 amino acids. Per germline, CDR1 SGHTA and CDR2 FQGNSA. Trimming removed 2 bases at V and 4 bases at J, with 8 bases between. Written as DNA, the CDR3 is TGTGCCAGCAGCTTATCCTGGGTCACTGAAGCTTTCTTT. Translating it yields CASSLSWVTEAFF.

Points on this clone: One junction end disagrees with the germline gene, perhaps due to a read error. This chain links TRBV2 with TRBJ2-7; 7 positions agree with TRBD1. Germline CDR1 and CDR2: SNHLY and FYNNEI. This CDR3 is built from 12 residues. The CDR3 sequence is CASREDRDEQYF. Written as DNA, the CDR3 is TGTGCCAGCAGGGAAGACAGGGACGAGCAGTACTTC.

The chain carries TRBV11-1 and TRBJ2-7; tentatively, D is TRBD1 (6 bases). Trimming pared 5 bases from V and 0 bases from J, leaving 11 bases between. Germline V lookup: CDR1 SGHAT, CDR2 FQDESV (reference sequence). The CDR3 contains 14 residues. The CDR3 DNA sequence: TGTGCCAGCAGCCCCTGGACAGTCTCCTACGAGCAGTACTTC. Encoded protein: CASSPWTVSYEQYF.

On this clone itself: Sequence at one end of the junction differs from germline and may be a read error. The rearrangement links TRBV6-6 to TRBJ2-7, with D possibly TRBD1 on 7 matching bases. This CDR3 contains 15 residues. The germline V gene has CDR1 MNHNY and CDR2 SVGAGI (reference sequence). CDR3 in amino acids: CAISYLRGERYEQYF. DNA of the CDR3: TGTGCCATCAGTTACCTCAGGGGGGAAAGGTACGAGCAGTACTTC.

This clone has only one observation. This chain uses TRBV6-5 with TRBJ2-2; TRBD2 aligns across 8 bases. The CDR3 covers 15 residues. CDR1 is MNHEY, CDR2 SVGAGI, per germline. The V segment lost 7 bases and the J segment 4 bases; nucleotides outside the gene matches: 8. CDR3 DNA sequence: TGTGCCAGCATCCCTCCCGGGGGGGGCACCGGGGAGCTGTTTTTT. Its translation is CASIPPGGGTGELFF.